This TCR beta chain was obtained from a study of cytomegalovirus exposure and HLA in healthy donors (dated by TCRdb to about 2017). In the study overall: A later analysis indicated that the roughly 130 validation repertoires were generated on the platform also employed for the approximately 700 repertoires of the first cohort. The study aimed to test whether cataloging public T cell receptors could reveal signatures of past pathogen exposure. A separate validation cohort of roughly 110 different subjects was used in addition to the roughly 720-subject first cohort. High-throughput TCR immunosequencing, statistical association of individual TCRs with disease status, and machine learning were combined to predict cytomegalovirus infection status. General conclusions and limits of the study: In vitro tests confirmed that a few of the cytomegalovirus-associated TCR beta chains recognize cytomegalovirus antigens. It was suggested by the authors that the approach could potentially be generalized to other disease states and immunological phenotypes. A later analysis had no HLA typing for the validation cohort, so co-occurrence there was scored across all 130 or so repertoires. In both the original and validation cohorts, the classifier was reported to diagnose cytomegalovirus status with high specificity and sensitivity. Most TCR sequences were observed very rarely across donors, whereas some public TCRs were present in many individuals. In the study, some 180 TCR beta chains were listed as associated with cytomegalovirus. Subsequent analysis determined that TCRs grouped into clusters in the first cohort also showed a tendency toward co-occurrence across the roughly 120 validation repertoires, and roughly 94% of cluster scores exceeded 0.

Deletion took 2 bases off V and 3 bases off J, with a span of 18 bases between the germline ends. As encoded in the germline V gene, CDR1 is SGHRS while CDR2 is YFSETQ. The CDR3, from cysteine to phenylalanine, totals 16 residues. Kept here is only the CDR3 DNA, which spans 48 bases and is read in frame from base 1. Libraries came from the immunoSEQ multiplex PCR assay. In the original analysis: A statistical classification framework was built for diagnosing cytomegalovirus status from the catalog of TCR beta chain sequences. The table comes from immuneACCESS by way of TCRdb, which keeps in-frame sequences with V and J called. Part of the clones is missing from these tables; in studies checked, under half for an unresolved V gene and the rest for unknown reasons. That table supplies the V and J calls and clone size; D and trimming were determined from the DNA. The sample table shows 100,000 to 150,000 clones, and 85% to 90% are seen once. About 1.2% of the sample goes to the ten largest clones.

Note on this clone: Its specific antigen is unknown. Nothing much larger sits one base from this clone, and base qualities are not available.

The donors belonged to the validation cohort of about 120 subjects, which was separate from the 666-subject first cohort. Recombination joined TRBV5-1 with TRBJ2-7; the D gene is perhaps TRBD1, from 5 matching bases. This sequence was found in a woman aged 18 to 35 in good health and CMV-seronegative. The sequencing input was PBMCs. The CDR3: CASSLSGLYLNYEQYF. The nucleotide sequence is given as TGCGCCAGCAGCTTATCAGGGTTGTATTTGAACTACGAGCAGTACTTC.